The clone carrying this T cell receptor beta chain is a singleton in its sample. Antigen unknown. Other DNA sequences in the sample encode the same CDR3. The PCR contained 60 Vbeta and 13 Jbeta primers. Profiling relied on immunoSEQ multiplex PCR, and the TCRdb table lists in-frame clones only, not all of them. The repertoire includes 90,000 to 150,000 clones, under 85% of them detected once, and roughly 5.8% sits in the top ten. The V end was cut by 5 bases, the J end by 0 bases, with 11 bases between. There are 14 residues in the CDR3. In germline, CDR1 is MNHEY, CDR2 SMNVEV (reference sequence). This specimen comes from a study of cytomegalovirus exposure and HLA in healthy donors. Whole-study results and caveats: High specificity and sensitivity for cytomegalovirus status were reported for the classifier.

The TCR originated in a man aged 18 to 35 in good health and CMV-seropositive. The sample comprised PBMCs. The chain links TRBV27 to TRBJ2-7, with D unresolved. As DNA, the CDR3 is TGTGCCAGCAGTCCGAGAGGAAGCTCCTACGAGCAGTACTTC. Translating gives CASSPRGSSYEQYF.